This is a list of T cell receptor beta chains from one sample in a study of blood T cell repertoires in COVID-19. Method: immunoSEQ multiplex PCR; TCRdb's copy keeps in-frame clones and lacks some. The sample yields around 190,000 clones, 65% to 90% seen once. Sequenced material: peripheral blood. These receptors were taken from a human donor in a cohort sampled during active COVID-19. Each CDR3 is given with its conserved first and last residue. The D gene is left open where the match is weak. The size entry is marked missing in some rows and otherwise reads once, few, many or a size class.

TRBV6-5	-	-	TRBJ2-7	CASRPRAYEQYF	TGTGCCAGCAGGCCCCGGGCCTACGAGCAGTACTTC
TRBV5-4	TRBD1	-	TRBJ1-3	CASSLWDRGGNTIYF	TGTGCCAGCAGCTTGTGGGACAGGGGTGGAAACACCATATATTTT
TRBV12-5	-	-	TRBJ2-7	CASGLVFRFLVGSNLSMGYYEQYF	TGTGCTAGTGGTTTGGTATTTCGGTTCTTGGTCGGGAGTAATCTTTCTATGGGGTACTACGAGCAGTACTTC
TRBV28	-	-	TRBJ2-3	CASRPPLGTRDSTDTQYF	TGTGCCAGCAGGCCGCCTTTGGGGACAAGAGATTCCACAGATACGCAGTATTTT
TRBV14	-	once	TRBJ2-3	CASSRRGTPRPTDTQYF	TGTGCCAGCAGCCGACGCGGGACTCCTCGACCCACAGATACGCAGTATTTT
TRBV30	-	-	TRBJ2-5	CATQKETQYF	TGTGCCACCCAGAAAGAGACCCAGTACTTC
TRBV18	-	-	TRBJ2-3	CASSPGTLSTDTQYF	TGTGCCAGCTCACCAGGGACACTCAGCACAGATACGCAGTATTTT
TRBV5-1	TRBD2	once	TRBJ2-5	CASSLTSGSVETQYF	TGCGCCAGCAGCTTGACTAGCGGGAGCGTAGAGACCCAGTACTTC
TRBV7-9	-	-	TRBJ2-2	CASRRTGGVNTGELFF	TGTGCCAGCAGACGTACAGGGGGGGTAAACACCGGGGAGCTGTTTTTT
TRBV15	TRBD2	-	TRBJ2-3	CATSRGIGAGSADTQYF	TGTGCCACCAGCAGAGGGATTGGAGCGGGAAGTGCAGATACGCAGTATTTT
TRBV30	-	-	TRBJ1-2	CAWSPPRRGTNYGYTF	TGTGCCTGGAGTCCTCCCCGACGGGGGACTAACTATGGCTACACCTTC
TRBV5-1	TRBD2	-	TRBJ2-1	CASSLRSSGIWYNEQFF	TGCGCCAGCAGCTTGAGATCTAGCGGGATTTGGTACAATGAGCAGTTCTTC
TRBV30	-	-	TRBJ2-7	CAWSGLTGSGEQYF	TGTGCCTGGAGTGGATTAACAGGATCTGGCGAGCAGTACTTC
TRBV29-1	-	-	TRBJ2-7	CSVVPRGRYEQYF	TGCAGCGTTGTTCCCAGGGGCCGCTACGAGCAGTACTTC
TRBV7-2	-	-	TRBJ2-1	CASSLGTLKYNEQFF	TGTGCCAGCAGCCTAGGGACACTTAAGTACAATGAGCAGTTCTTC
TRBV7-2	-	-	TRBJ2-3	CASSFTGPTDTQYF	TGTGCCAGCAGCTTCACAGGGCCCACAGATACGCAGTATTTT
TRBV5-6	TRBD2	-	TRBJ2-1	CASSPGTSTFEQFF	TGTGCCAGCAGCCCCGGGACTAGTACTTTTGAGCAGTTCTTC
TRBV18	TRBD2	-	TRBJ2-7	CASSPTGGWEQYF	TGTGCCAGCTCACCAACCGGGGGGTGGGAGCAGTACTTC
TRBV2	-	-	TRBJ2-1	CASSEFGGEGNEQFF	TGTGCCAGCAGTGAATTCGGGGGAGAGGGCAATGAGCAGTTCTTC
TRBV5-1	-	few	TRBJ1-2	CASSLASGAGYTF	TGCGCCAGCAGCTTGGCGTCTGGGGCTGGCTACACCTTC
TRBV5-4	-	-	TRBJ2-6	CASSHVSGSFPGANVLTF	TGTGCCAGCAGCCACGTTTCGGGGTCCTTTCCTGGGGCCAACGTCCTGACTTTC
TRBV28	TRBD1	-	TRBJ1-2	CASSPPGQAYGYTF	TGTGCCAGCAGCCCACCCGGACAGGCCTATGGCTACACCTTC
TRBV30	-	-	TRBJ2-7	CAWRPILTYEQYF	TGTGCCTGGAGACCCATCCTTACTTACGAGCAGTACTTC
TRBV9	TRBD2	-	TRBJ2-1	CASSVVASGRGEQFF	TGTGCCAGCAGCGTAGTGGCTAGCGGGAGAGGTGAGCAGTTCTTC
TRBV28	-	-	TRBJ1-1	CASKLLNTEAFF	TGTGCCAGCAAGCTACTGAACACTGAAGCTTTCTTT
TRBV4-1	-	once	TRBJ2-7	CASSEGPGETYEQYF	TGCGCCAGCAGCGAGGGACCAGGGGAAACCTACGAGCAGTACTTC
TRBV14	TRBD1	once	TRBJ1-1	CASSLTGAGYTEAFF	TGTGCCAGCAGCCTTACAGGGGCCGGGTACACTGAAGCTTTCTTT
TRBV4-1	TRBD1	-	TRBJ1-6	CASRGQVNNSPLHF	TGCGCCAGCAGGGGACAGGTGAATAATTCACCCCTCCACTTT
TRBV2	-	-	TRBJ1-1	CASSVWGYTEAFF	TGTGCCAGCAGTGTGTGGGGCTACACTGAAGCTTTCTTT
TRBV12-5	TRBD2	-	TRBJ2-2	CASGIWVLAGERNTGELFF	TGTGCTAGTGGAATTTGGGTACTAGCGGGAGAAAGAAACACCGGGGAGCTGTTTTTT
TRBV13	TRBD2	-	TRBJ2-7	CASSLRTSGRDEQYF	TGTGCCAGCAGCTTACGGACTAGCGGGAGGGACGAGCAGTACTTC
TRBV5-6	-	-	TRBJ2-7	CASSLSPDSYEQYF	TGTGCCAGCAGCTTGTCCCCAGACTCCTACGAGCAGTACTTC
TRBV19	TRBD2	-	TRBJ2-1	CASTPRLAGVSEQFF	TGTGCCAGTACCCCGAGACTAGCGGGAGTTAGTGAGCAGTTCTTC
TRBV4-2	TRBD2	-	TRBJ2-5	CASSQEGSGSLQETQYF	TGTGCCAGCAGCCAAGAGGGTAGCGGGAGTTTACAAGAGACCCAGTACTTC
TRBV7-9	TRBD1	-	TRBJ2-7	CASSLPYRGMNEQYF	TGTGCCAGCAGCTTGCCGTACAGGGGGATGAACGAGCAGTACTTC
TRBV6-5	TRBD1	-	TRBJ2-7	CASSYALPGQPYEQYF	TGTGCCAGCAGTTACGCTCTTCCGGGACAGCCCTACGAGCAGTACTTC
TRBV15	-	-	TRBJ2-3	CATSRDLDTQYF	TGTGCCACCAGCAGAGATCTTGATACGCAGTATTTT
TRBV11-2	TRBD2	-	TRBJ2-1	CASSLAGTSNNEQFF	TGTGCCAGCAGCTTAGCCGGGACTAGCAACAATGAGCAGTTCTTC
TRBV19	TRBD2	-	TRBJ2-7	CASSILAGAGYEQYF	TGTGCCAGTAGTATTCTAGCGGGAGCGGGGTACGAGCAGTACTTC
TRBV29-1	-	-	TRBJ2-7	CSDVTTYYEQYF	TGCAGCGACGTGACAACGTACTACGAGCAGTACTTC
TRBV25-1	TRBD1	-	TRBJ1-2	CASSAGTANYGYTF	TGTGCCAGCAGTGCGGGGACAGCTAACTATGGCTACACCTTC
TRBV4-2	-	-	TRBJ1-6	CASSHGRGYNSPLHF	TGTGCCAGCAGCCACGGTCGAGGGTATAATTCACCCCTCCACTTT
TRBV5-1	-	-	TRBJ2-1	CASSPGTYNEQFF	TGCGCCAGCAGCCCCGGGACCTACAATGAGCAGTTCTTC
TRBV27	-	-	TRBJ1-6	CASSAPGQLGGVSPLHF	TGTGCCAGCAGTGCCCCGGGACAACTGGGAGGGGTTTCACCCCTCCACTTT
TRBV5-1	-	-	TRBJ2-5	CASSFHGESQETQYF	TGCGCCAGCAGCTTCCATGGGGAGTCCCAAGAGACCCAGTACTTC
TRBV28	TRBD2	-	TRBJ2-3	CASSLGAGGSNTQYF	TGTGCCAGCAGTTTGGGGGCGGGAGGTTCGAATACGCAGTATTTT
TRBV27	TRBD2	-	TRBJ2-5	CASSSLAGGRGETQYF	TGTGCCAGCAGTTCACTAGCGGGAGGGCGAGGTGAGACCCAGTACTTC
TRBV6-5	-	-	TRBJ2-3	CASSYDTSTDTQYF	TGTGCCAGCAGTTACGACACCAGCACAGATACGCAGTATTTT
TRBV18	-	many	TRBJ1-6	CASSPTANSPLHF	TGTGCCAGCTCACCGACAGCTAATTCACCCCTCCACTTT
TRBV3-1/TRBV3-2	-	few	TRBJ1-5	CASSRGGGNQPQHF	TGTGCCAGCAGCCGAGGGGGGGGCAATCAGCCCCAGCATTTT
TRBV27	-	-	TRBJ2-1	CASSLWEDYNEQFF	TGTGCCAGCAGTTTGTGGGAGGACTACAATGAGCAGTTCTTC
TRBV19	-	-	TRBJ2-7	CASSSQRAYEQYF	TGTGCCAGTAGTAGTCAGAGGGCCTACGAGCAGTACTTC